Listed below are T cell receptor beta chains from one sample, sequenced in a study of control samples from healthy donors and cancer patients. Data came from immunoSEQ multiplex PCR; TCRdb stores just in-frame clones and leaves some out. This table holds about 150,000 clones, 93% found once. Sample: blood. The receptor source for this set is a man aged 18 to 35 in good health. The CDR3 runs from the conserved cysteine through the conserved F or W. D genes are given only for firm matches. The size entry is marked missing in some rows and otherwise reads once, few, many or a size class.

v_call	j_call	clone_size	d_call	cdr3_aa	cdr3_nt
TRBV14	TRBJ2-7	NA	NA	CASSLHLSSYEQYF	TGTGCCAGCAGCCTACACCTAAGCTCCTACGAGCAGTACTTC
TRBV4-1	TRBJ2-7	NA	TRBD1	CASSIRDRGYEQYF	TGCGCCAGCAGCATCCGGGACAGGGGATACGAGCAGTACTTC
TRBV7-8	TRBJ1-4	NA	TRBD1	CASSLGGTRREKLFF	TGTGCCAGCAGCCTAGGGGGCACCCGACGGGAAAAACTGTTTTTT
TRBV28	TRBJ2-3	NA	NA	CATERGTGAADTQYF	TGTGCCACCGAGAGAGGAACGGGAGCAGCAGATACGCAGTATTTT
TRBV6-5	TRBJ1-3	NA	NA	CASSYSAGNSGNTIYF	TGTGCCAGCAGTTACTCTGCAGGGAACTCTGGAAACACCATATATTTT
TRBV7-9	TRBJ2-3	NA	NA	CASSLERQSTDTQYF	TGTGCCAGCAGCTTAGAACGTCAGAGCACAGATACGCAGTATTTT
TRBV11-3	TRBJ2-3	NA	NA	CASSATPHGAEVTDTQYF	TGTGCCAGCAGCGCCACCCCCCATGGCGCAGAAGTCACAGATACGCAGTATTTT
TRBV6-6	TRBJ1-1	NA	NA	CASRPHMNTEAFF	TGTGCCAGCAGACCCCATATGAACACTGAAGCTTTCTTT
TRBV7-2	TRBJ2-7	NA	NA	CASSFDSYEQYF	TGTGCCAGCAGCTTCGATTCCTACGAGCAGTACTTC
TRBV5-4	TRBJ2-2	once	TRBD2	CASSPPGMTSQGAPGELFF	TGTGCCAGCAGCCCACCGGGCATGACTAGCCAAGGGGCCCCCGGGGAGCTGTTTTTT
TRBV5-8	TRBJ1-5	once	NA	CASSLSNQPQHF	TGTGCCAGCAGCTTGTCCAATCAGCCCCAGCATTTT
TRBV5-1	TRBJ1-5	NA	TRBD1	CASSDRPGTENQPQHF	TGCGCCAGCAGCGATCGACCCGGGACAGAAAATCAGCCCCAGCATTTT
TRBV5-4	TRBJ2-7	NA	NA	CASSSPQGRIDEQYF	TGTGCCAGCAGCTCCCCTCAGGGGAGAATAGACGAGCAGTACTTC
TRBV12-3/TRBV12-4	TRBJ2-2	NA	NA	CASSLAVRGELFF	TGTGCCAGCAGTTTAGCGGTACGCGGGGAGCTGTTTTTT
TRBV7-6	TRBJ1-1	once	NA	CASSASRVGEAFF	TGTGCCAGCAGCGCTTCCAGGGTGGGTGAAGCTTTCTTT
TRBV5-1	TRBJ2-2	NA	NA	CASSPAPTRSELFF	TGCGCCAGCAGCCCAGCCCCAACAAGGTCGGAGCTGTTTTTT
TRBV6-2/TRBV6-3	TRBJ2-7	NA	NA	CASSYSRQYEQYF	TGTGCCAGCAGTTACTCAAGACAGTACGAGCAGTACTTC
TRBV7-9	TRBJ1-1	NA	NA	CASSLANVNTEAFF	TGTGCCAGCAGCTTAGCGAACGTCAACACTGAAGCTTTCTTT
TRBV5-4	TRBJ1-5	once	NA	CASSLGGGGLAQPQHF	TGTGCCAGCAGCTTGGGCGGTGGCGGTCTGGCTCAGCCCCAGCATTTT
TRBV5-1	TRBJ1-2	NA	NA	CASSLSGRDGYTF	TGCGCCAGCAGCTTATCCGGACGGGATGGCTACACCTTC
TRBV7-2	TRBJ2-5	NA	NA	CASSPTDRFQETQYF	TGTGCCAGCAGCCCGACGGACAGATTTCAAGAGACCCAGTACTTC
TRBV2	TRBJ1-3	NA	NA	CASSEGDIYSGNTIYF	TGTGCCAGCAGTGAAGGGGACATCTACTCTGGAAACACCATATATTTT
TRBV2	TRBJ2-5	NA	NA	CASSEGGRPQETQYF	TGTGCCAGCAGTGAAGGGGGTCGACCCCAAGAGACCCAGTACTTC
TRBV4-1	TRBJ2-5	NA	TRBD2	CASSQELAGQETQYF	TGCGCCAGCAGCCAAGAACTAGCGGGACAAGAGACCCAGTACTTC
TRBV7-9	TRBJ1-4	NA	NA	CASSQYDEKLFF	TGTGCCAGCAGCCAGTACGATGAAAAACTGTTTTTT
TRBV7-8	TRBJ2-3	NA	NA	CASSPYDTQYF	TGTGCCAGCAGCCCATACGATACGCAGTATTTT
TRBV30	TRBJ1-1	NA	TRBD1	CAWIRDRDAADAFF	TGTGCCTGGATCAGGGACAGGGATGCCGCGGATGCTTTCTTT
TRBV30	TRBJ2-4	NA	NA	CAWTAGWYF	TGTGCCTGGACAGCAGGATGGTACTTC